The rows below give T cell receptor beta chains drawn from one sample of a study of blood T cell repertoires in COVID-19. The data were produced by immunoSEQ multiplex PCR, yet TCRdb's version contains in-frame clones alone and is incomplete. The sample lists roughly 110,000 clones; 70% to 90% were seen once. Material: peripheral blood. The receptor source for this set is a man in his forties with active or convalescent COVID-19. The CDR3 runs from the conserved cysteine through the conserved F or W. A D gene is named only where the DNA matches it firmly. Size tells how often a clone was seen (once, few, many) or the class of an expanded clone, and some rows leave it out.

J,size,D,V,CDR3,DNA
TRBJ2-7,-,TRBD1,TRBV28,CASRLSPTGAEQYF,TGTGCCAGCAGATTAAGTCCGACAGGGGCCGAGCAGTACTTC
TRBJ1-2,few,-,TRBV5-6,CASSTSTGIAGYTF,TGTGCCAGCAGCACGTCTACAGGGATTGCTGGCTACACCTTC
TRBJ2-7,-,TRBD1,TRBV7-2,CASSSTGVISYEQYF,TGTGCCAGCAGCTCGACAGGGGTGATCTCCTACGAGCAGTACTTC
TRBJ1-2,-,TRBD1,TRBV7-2,CASSLGRGQVGYGYTF,TGTGCCAGCAGCTTAGGTCGTGGACAGGTGGGCTATGGCTACACCTTC
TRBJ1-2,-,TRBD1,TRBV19,CASSQTGVGGYTF,TGTGCCAGTAGCCAGACAGGGGTTGGTGGCTACACCTTC
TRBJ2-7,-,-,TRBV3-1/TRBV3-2,CASSQRGSSYEQYF,TGTGCCAGCAGCCAAAGGGGGTCCTCCTACGAGCAGTACTTC
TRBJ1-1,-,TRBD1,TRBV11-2,CASSLTGALNTEAFF,TGTGCCAGCAGCTTAACAGGGGCCCTGAACACTGAAGCTTTCTTT
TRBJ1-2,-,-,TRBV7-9,CASSHRDYYGYTF,TGTGCCAGCAGCCACCGGGACTACTATGGCTACACCTTC
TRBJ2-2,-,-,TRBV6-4,CASSDMGGSDPGELFF,TGTGCCAGCAGTGACATGGGGGGATCCGACCCCGGGGAGCTGTTTTTT
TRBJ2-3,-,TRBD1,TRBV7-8,CASSLRDRGPSSTDTQYF,TGTGCCAGCAGCTTAAGGGACAGGGGTCCTTCTAGCACAGATACGCAGTATTTT
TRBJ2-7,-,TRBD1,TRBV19,CASSQTGLSSYEQYF,TGTGCCAGTTCTCAGACAGGGCTTTCGTCCTACGAGCAGTACTTC
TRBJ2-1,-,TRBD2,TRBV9,CASSSLAGGGNEQFF,TGTGCCAGCAGCTCCTTAGCGGGAGGGGGCAATGAGCAGTTCTTC
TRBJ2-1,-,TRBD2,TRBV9,CASSVKGLAGGPIRSSYNEQFF,TGTGCCAGCAGCGTCAAAGGACTAGCGGGAGGCCCAATTAGGAGCTCCTACAATGAGCAGTTCTTC
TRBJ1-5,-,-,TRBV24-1,CATSGALGSGVQPQHF,TGTGCCACCAGTGGTGCGCTCGGGTCGGGAGTCCAGCCCCAGCATTTT
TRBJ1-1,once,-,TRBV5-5,CASSLELFASKNTEAFF,TGTGCCAGCAGCTTGGAGTTGTTCGCCAGTAAGAACACTGAAGCTTTCTTT
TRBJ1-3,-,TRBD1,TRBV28,CASSSGGAGNTIYF,TGTGCCAGCAGTTCAGGGGGCGCCGGAAACACCATATATTTT
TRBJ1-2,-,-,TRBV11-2,CASSPGGAVGYTF,TGTGCCAGCAGCCCAGGAGGGGCGGTAGGCTACACCTTC
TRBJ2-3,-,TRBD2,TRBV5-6,CASSLPGLAADTQYF,TGTGCCAGCAGCTTACCGGGACTAGCCGCAGATACGCAGTATTTT
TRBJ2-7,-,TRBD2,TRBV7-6,CASSPGLAGAGYEQYF,TGTGCCAGCAGCCCCGGACTAGCGGGAGCTGGTTACGAGCAGTACTTC
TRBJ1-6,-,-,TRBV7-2,CASSLQGSPLHF,TGTGCCAGCAGCTTACAGGGTTCACCCCTCCACTTT
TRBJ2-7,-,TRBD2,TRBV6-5,CASSYSLAGYSYEQYF,TGTGCCAGCAGTTACTCGTTAGCGGGATACTCCTACGAGCAGTACTTC
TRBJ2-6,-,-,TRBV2,CASSHGQPGANVLTF,TGTGCCAGCAGCCATGGACAGCCTGGGGCCAACGTCCTGACTTTC
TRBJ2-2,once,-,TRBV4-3,CASSQDPAGGELFF,TGCGCCAGCAGCCAAGATCCGGCGGGCGGGGAGCTGTTTTTT
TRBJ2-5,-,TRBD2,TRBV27,CASRRLAGKETQYF,TGTGCCAGCAGACGCTTAGCGGGTAAAGAGACCCAGTACTTC
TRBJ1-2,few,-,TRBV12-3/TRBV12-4,CASSLSSGTYTF,TGTGCCAGCAGTTTAAGCTCAGGTACCTACACCTTC
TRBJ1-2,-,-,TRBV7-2,CASSPTRTGYLGYTF,TGTGCCAGCAGCCCGACGCGTACAGGATATCTAGGCTACACCTTC
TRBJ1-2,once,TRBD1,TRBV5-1,CASSWDRMHYGYTF,TGCGCCAGCAGCTGGGACAGGATGCACTATGGCTACACCTTC
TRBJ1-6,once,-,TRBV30,CAWSSGGSSYNSPLHF,TGTGCCTGGAGTAGTGGCGGGAGCTCCTATAATTCACCCCTCCACTTT
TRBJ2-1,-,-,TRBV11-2,CASSFSRDEQFF,TGTGCCAGCAGCTTTAGCCGTGATGAGCAGTTCTTC
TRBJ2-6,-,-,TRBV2,CASSPKAAGANVLTF,TGTGCCAGCAGTCCTAAAGCGGCTGGGGCCAACGTCCTGACTTTC
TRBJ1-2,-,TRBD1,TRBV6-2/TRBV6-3,CASSRLGGTGDNYGYTF,TGTGCCAGCAGCCGACTAGGCGGGACAGGTGATAACTATGGCTACACCTTC
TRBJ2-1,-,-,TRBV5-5,CASSLRVVYEGSRQFF,TGTGCCAGCAGCTTGCGAGTAGTCTACGAGGGAAGTAGGCAGTTCTTC
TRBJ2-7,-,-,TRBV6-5,CASSYSSGSSYEQYF,TGTGCCAGCAGTTACTCTAGCGGCTCCTCCTACGAGCAGTACTTC
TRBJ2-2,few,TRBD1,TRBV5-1,CASSLDRQGVGGELFF,TGCGCCAGCAGCCTTGACAGACAGGGGGTCGGCGGGGAGCTGTTTTTT
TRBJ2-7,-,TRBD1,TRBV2,CASREAPGTGFYEQYF,TGTGCCAGCAGGGAAGCCCCCGGGACAGGGTTCTACGAGCAGTACTTC
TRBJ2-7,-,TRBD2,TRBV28,CASRSSGKTYEQYF,TGTGCCAGCAGATCTAGCGGGAAAACCTACGAGCAGTACTTC
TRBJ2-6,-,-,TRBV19,CASSIAGYGANVLTF,TGTGCCAGTAGTATAGCGGGTTATGGGGCCAACGTCCTGACTTTC
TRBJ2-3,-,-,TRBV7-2,CASSLASAPQGDTQYF,TGTGCCAGCAGCTTAGCTTCAGCCCCCCAGGGAGATACGCAGTATTTT
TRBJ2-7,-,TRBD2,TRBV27,CASSSWTSGGSLHF,TGTGCCAGCAGTTCCTGGACTAGCGGGGGTTCGCTTCACTTC
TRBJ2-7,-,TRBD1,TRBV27,CASSYTGGGYEQYF,TGTGCCAGCAGTTATACAGGGGGCGGCTACGAGCAGTACTTC
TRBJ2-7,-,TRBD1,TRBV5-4,CASSLGQGDHYEQYF,TGTGCCAGCAGCTTGGGACAGGGAGACCACTACGAGCAGTACTTC
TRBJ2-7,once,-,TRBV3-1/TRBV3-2,CASSPPHSYEQYF,TGTGCCAGCAGCCCCCCCCACTCCTACGAGCAGTACTTC
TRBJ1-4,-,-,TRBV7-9,CASSQSGLGRTNEKLFF,TGTGCCAGCAGCCAATCTGGACTGGGGAGGACTAATGAAAAACTGTTTTTT
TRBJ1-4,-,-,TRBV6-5,CASSSTGNEKLFF,TGTGCCAGCAGCTCCACAGGGAATGAAAAACTGTTTTTT
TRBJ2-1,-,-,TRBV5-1,CASSLGVSEQFF,TGCGCCAGCAGCTTGGGCGTTTCTGAGCAGTTCTTC
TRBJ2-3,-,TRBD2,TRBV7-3,CASSTGLAGTTDTQYF,TGTGCCAGCAGCACGGGACTAGCGGGTACCACAGATACGCAGTATTTT
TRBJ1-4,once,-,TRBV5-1,CASSLAGGTNEKLFF,TGCGCCAGCAGCTTGGCGGGGGGGACTAATGAAAAACTGTTTTTT
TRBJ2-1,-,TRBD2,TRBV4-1,CASSRITGTSGYNEQFF,TGCGCCAGCAGCCGGATAACCGGGACTAGCGGATACAATGAGCAGTTCTTC
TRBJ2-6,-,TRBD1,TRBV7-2,CASSSRQGSGANVLTF,TGTGCCAGCAGCTCCCGACAGGGCTCCGGGGCCAACGTCCTGACTTTC
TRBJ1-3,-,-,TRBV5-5,CASTTEPSLTGNTIYF,TGTGCCAGCACTACCGAACCTTCCCTTACTGGAAACACCATATATTTT